This TCR beta chain emerged from a study of cytomegalovirus exposure and HLA in healthy donors. Study observations and caveats: One variant, a missense change in DCLRE1C, was linked in a later analysis to TCR beta V- and J-gene trimming.

Germline CDR1 is SGHVS and CDR2 is FQNEAQ. CDR3 length: 16 amino acids. V was pared by 7 bases and J by 4 bases, with 17 bases between. PCR used 60 Vbeta primers and 13 Jbeta primers. The repertoire was sequenced with immunoSEQ multiplex PCR; TCRdb's copy has only in-frame clones and lacks some. The sample contains roughly 170,000 clones, 60% to 80% of which appear only once. A word on this clone: What it recognizes is unknown.

This TCR came from a woman aged 50 to 65 in good health and CMV-seropositive. The sequenced material came from PBMCs. The genes are TRBV7-8 and TRBJ2-6; D gene ambiguous. The CDR3: CASIGQASLGANVLTF. CDR3 coding DNA: TGTGCCAGCATCGGTCAGGCCTCTCTGGGGGCCAACGTCCTGACTTTC.